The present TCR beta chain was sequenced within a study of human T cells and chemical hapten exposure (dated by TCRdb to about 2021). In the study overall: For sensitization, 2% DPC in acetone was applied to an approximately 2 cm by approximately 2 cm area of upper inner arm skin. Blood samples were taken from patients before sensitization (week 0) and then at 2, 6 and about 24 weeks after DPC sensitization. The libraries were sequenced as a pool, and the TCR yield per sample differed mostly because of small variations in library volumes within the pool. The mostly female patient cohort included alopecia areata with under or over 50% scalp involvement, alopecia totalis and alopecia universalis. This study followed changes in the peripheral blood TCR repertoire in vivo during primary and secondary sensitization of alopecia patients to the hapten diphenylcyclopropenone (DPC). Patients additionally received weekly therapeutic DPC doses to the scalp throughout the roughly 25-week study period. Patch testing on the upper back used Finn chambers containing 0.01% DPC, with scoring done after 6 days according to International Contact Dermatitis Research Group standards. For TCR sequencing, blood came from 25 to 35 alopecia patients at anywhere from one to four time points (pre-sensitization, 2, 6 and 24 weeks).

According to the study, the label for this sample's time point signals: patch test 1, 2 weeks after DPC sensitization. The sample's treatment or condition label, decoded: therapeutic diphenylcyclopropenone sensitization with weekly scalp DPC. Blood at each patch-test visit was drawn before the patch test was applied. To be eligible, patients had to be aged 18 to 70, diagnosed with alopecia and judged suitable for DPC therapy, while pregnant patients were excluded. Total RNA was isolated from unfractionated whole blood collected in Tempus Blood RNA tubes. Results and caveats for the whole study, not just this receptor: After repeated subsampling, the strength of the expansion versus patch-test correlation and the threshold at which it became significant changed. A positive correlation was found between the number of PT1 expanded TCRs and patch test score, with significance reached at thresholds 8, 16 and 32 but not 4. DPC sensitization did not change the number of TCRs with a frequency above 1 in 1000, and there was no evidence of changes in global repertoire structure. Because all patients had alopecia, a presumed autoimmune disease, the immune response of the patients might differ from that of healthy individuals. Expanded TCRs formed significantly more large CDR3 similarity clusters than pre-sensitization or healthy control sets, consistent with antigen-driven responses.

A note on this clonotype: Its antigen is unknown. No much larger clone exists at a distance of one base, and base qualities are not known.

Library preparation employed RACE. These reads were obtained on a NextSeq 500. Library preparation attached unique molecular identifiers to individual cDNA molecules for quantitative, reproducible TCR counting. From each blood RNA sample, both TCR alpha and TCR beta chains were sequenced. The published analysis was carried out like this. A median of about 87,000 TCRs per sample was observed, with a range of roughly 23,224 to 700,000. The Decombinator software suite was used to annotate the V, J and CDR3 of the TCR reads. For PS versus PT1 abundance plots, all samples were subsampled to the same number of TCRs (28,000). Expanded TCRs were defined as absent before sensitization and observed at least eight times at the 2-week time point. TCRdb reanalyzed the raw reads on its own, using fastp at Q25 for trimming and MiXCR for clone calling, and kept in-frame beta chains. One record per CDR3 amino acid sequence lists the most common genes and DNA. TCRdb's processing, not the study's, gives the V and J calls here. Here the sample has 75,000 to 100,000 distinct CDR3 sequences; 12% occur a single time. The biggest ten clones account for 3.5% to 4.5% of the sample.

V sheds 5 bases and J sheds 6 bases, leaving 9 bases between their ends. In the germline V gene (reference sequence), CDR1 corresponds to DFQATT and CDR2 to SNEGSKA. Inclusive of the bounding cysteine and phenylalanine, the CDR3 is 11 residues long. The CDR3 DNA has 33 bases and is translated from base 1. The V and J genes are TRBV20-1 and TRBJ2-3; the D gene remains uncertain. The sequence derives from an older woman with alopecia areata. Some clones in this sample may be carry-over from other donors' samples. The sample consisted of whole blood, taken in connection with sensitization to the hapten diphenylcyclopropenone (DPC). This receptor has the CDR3 CSALHGDTQYF. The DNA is TGCAGTGCTCTCCACGGCGATACGCAGTATTTT.